This entry concerns a single TCR beta chain. The antigen is not known. Methods used by the authors: In the immunoSEQ data, sequences were junction-only and lacked quality scores, so filtering differed. Profiling relied on immunoSEQ multiplex PCR, and the TCRdb table lists in-frame clones only, not all of them. V, J and clone size reflect that table, while D and trimming were determined from the DNA. The repertoire consists of 800,000 to 1,200,000 clones, with more than 75% occurring once and the leading ten covering 0.52%. The CDR3 runs 16 residues. With V trimmed by 1 base and J by 1 base, 4 bases remained unmatched. Germline loops: CDR1 SGHRS, CDR2 YFSETQ. These data are taken from a study of shared clonotypes between healthy human individuals. Study as a whole: Every donor yielded three CD4 naive, three CD4 memory, two CD8 naive and one CD8 memory plate.

Overall study findings and caveats: Larger estimated richness was generally recorded for naive subsets relative to memory subsets.

Donors comprised healthy HIV-negative adults lacking recent acute infections or vaccinations. This receptor was taken from a man aged 18 to 29 in good health. Some clones in this sample may be carry-over from other donors' samples. This chain joins TRBV5-1 and TRBJ2-1; 8 nucleotides match TRBD2. The sample consisted of memory CD4+ T cells from PBMCs. Subset denoted: CD45RA-negative fraction. As DNA, the CDR3 is TGCGCCAGCAGCTTGTATAGCGGGGAATCCTACAATGAGCAGTTCTTC. Its translation: CASSLYSGESYNEQFF.